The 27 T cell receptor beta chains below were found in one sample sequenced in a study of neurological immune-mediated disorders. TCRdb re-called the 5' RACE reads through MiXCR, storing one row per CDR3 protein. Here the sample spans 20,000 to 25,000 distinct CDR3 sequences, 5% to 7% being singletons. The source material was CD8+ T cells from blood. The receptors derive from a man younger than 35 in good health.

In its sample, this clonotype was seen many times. CDR3 region: CASNTFRQPGPNTEAFF. The CDR3 region has the DNA TGTGCCAGCAATACCTTCCGGCAGCCGGGACCGAACACTGAAGCTTTCTTT. The chain employs TRBV6-5 and TRBJ1-1, with D maybe TRBD1 (5 bases). The CDR3 runs 17 residues. V was shortened by 7 bases and J by 1 base, with 22 bases between the two germline ends. From germline, CDR1 is MNHEY and CDR2 SVGAGI.

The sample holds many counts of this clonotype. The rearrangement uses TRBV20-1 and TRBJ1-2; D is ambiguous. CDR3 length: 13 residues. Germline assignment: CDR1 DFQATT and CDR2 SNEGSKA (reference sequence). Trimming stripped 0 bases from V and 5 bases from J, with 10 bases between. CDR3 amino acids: CSARDTAHYGYTF. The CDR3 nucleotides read TGCAGTGCTAGAGATACGGCCCATTATGGCTACACCTTC.

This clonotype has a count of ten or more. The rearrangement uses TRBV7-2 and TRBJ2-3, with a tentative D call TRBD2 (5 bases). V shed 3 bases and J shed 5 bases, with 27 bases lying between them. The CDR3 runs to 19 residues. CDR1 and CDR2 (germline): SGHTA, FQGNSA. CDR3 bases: TGTGCCAGCAGCTTTCCTTTAGTAGAGGGCTCGGGTGTTATAGATACGCAGTATTTT. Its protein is CASSFPLVEGSGVIDTQYF.

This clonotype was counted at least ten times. The CDR3 reads CASSFATGSNQPQHF. The CDR3 nucleotides are TGTGCCAGCAGCTTCGCGACTGGTAGCAATCAGCCCCAGCATTTT. V is TRBV5-6 and J is TRBJ1-5, with D unclear. Trimming stripped 2 bases from V and 0 bases from J, with 9 bases between. The CDR3 is 15 residues long. CDR1 is SGHDT and CDR2 is YYEEEE in the germline V gene.

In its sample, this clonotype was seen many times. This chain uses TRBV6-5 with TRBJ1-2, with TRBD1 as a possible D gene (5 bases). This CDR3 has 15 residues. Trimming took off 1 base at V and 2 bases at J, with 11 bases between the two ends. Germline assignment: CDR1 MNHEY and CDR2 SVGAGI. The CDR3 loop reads CASSYLAGKNYGYTF. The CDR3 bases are TGTGCCAGCAGTTACTTGGCAGGGAAGAACTATGGCTACACCTTC.

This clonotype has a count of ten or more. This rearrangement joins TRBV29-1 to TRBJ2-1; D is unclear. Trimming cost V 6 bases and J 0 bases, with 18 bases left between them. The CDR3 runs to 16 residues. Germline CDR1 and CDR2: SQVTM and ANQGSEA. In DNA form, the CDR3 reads TGCAGCGTCCCTCCTCCGAACGGGTACTCCTACAATGAGCAGTTCTTC. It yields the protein CSVPPPNGYSYNEQFF.

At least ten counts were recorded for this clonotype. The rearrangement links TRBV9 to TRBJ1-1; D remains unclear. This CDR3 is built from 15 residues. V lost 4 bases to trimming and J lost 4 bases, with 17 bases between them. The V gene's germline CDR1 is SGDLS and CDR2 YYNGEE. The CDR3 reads CASSSWEGMGTEAFF. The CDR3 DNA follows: TGTGCCAGCAGCTCATGGGAGGGCATGGGCACTGAAGCTTTCTTT.

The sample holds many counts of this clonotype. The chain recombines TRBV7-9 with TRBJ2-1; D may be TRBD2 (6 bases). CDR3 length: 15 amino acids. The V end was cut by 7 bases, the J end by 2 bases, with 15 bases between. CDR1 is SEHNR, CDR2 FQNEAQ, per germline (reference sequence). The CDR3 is CASTPGGVPYNEQFF. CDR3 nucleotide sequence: TGTGCCAGCACCCCCGGCGGGGTCCCCTACAATGAGCAGTTCTTC.

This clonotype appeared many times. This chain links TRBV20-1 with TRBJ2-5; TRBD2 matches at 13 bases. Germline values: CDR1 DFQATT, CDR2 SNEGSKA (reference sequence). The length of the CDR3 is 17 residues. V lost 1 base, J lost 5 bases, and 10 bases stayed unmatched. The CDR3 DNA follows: TGCAGTGCTAGAGGGGTGGGGACTAGCGGGGTTGGGGAGACCCAGTACTTC. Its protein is CSARGVGTSGVGETQYF.

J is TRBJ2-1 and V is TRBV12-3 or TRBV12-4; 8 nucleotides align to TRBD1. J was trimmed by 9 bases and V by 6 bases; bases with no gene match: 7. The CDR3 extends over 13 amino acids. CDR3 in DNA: TGTGCCAGCAGCCGGACAGGGTATGGTGAGCAGTTCTTC. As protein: CASSRTGYGEQFF.

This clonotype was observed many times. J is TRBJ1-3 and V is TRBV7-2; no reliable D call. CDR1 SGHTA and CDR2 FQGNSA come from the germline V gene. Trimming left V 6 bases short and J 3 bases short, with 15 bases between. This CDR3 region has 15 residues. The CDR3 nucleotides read TGTGCCAGCAGATTAACGAGACCCGATGGAAACACCATATATTTT. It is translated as CASRLTRPDGNTIYF.

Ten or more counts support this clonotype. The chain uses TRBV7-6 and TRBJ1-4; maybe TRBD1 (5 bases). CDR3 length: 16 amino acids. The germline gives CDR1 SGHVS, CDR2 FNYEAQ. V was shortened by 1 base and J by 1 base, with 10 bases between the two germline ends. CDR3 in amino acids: CASSLGQGGTNEKLFF. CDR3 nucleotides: TGTGCCAGCAGCTTAGGGCAGGGAGGAACTAATGAAAAACTGTTTTTT.

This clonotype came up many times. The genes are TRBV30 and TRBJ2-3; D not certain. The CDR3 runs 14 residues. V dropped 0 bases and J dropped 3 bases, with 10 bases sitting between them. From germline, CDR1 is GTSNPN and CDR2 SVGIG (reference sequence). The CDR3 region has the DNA TGTGCCTGGAGTGTGGTCAGAGCGACAGATACGCAGTATTTT. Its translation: CAWSVVRATDTQYF.

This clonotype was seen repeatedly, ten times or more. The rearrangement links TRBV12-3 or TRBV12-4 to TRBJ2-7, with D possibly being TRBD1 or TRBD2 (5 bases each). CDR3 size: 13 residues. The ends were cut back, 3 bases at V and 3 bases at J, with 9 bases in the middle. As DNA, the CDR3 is TGTGCCAGCAGTTTGGGGACCAACTACGAGCAGTACTTC. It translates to CASSLGTNYEQYF.

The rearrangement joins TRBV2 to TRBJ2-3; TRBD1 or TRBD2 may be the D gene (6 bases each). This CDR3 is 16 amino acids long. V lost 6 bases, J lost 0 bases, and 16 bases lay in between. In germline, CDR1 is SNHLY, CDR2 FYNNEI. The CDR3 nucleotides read TGTGCCAGCAGGGAGCACGGGGGCCCTAGCACAGATACGCAGTATTTT. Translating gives CASREHGGPSTDTQYF. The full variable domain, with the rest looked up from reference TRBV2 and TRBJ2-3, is EPEVTQTPSHQVTQMGQEVILRCVPISNHLYFYWYRQILGQKVEFLVSFYNNEISEKSEIFDDQFSVERPDGSNFTLKIRSTKLEDSAMYFCASREHGGPSTDTQYFGPGTRLTVL.

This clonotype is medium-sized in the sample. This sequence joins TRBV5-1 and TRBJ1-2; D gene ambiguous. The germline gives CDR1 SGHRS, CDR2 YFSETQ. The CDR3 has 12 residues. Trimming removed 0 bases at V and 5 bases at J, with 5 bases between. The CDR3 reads CASSLEGYGYTF. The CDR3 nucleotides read TGCGCCAGCAGCTTGGAAGGGTATGGCTACACCTTC.

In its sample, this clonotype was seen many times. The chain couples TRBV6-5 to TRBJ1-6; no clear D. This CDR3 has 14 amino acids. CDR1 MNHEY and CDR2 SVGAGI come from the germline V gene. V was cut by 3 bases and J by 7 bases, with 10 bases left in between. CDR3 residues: CASSYGFSNSPLHF. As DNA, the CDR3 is TGTGCCAGCAGTTATGGGTTCTCCAATTCACCCCTCCACTTT.

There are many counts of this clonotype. The CDR3 sequence: CASSVTGRNTEAFF. As DNA, the CDR3 is TGTGCCAGCAGCGTTACGGGGCGGAACACTGAAGCTTTCTTT. J is TRBJ1-1 and V is TRBV9; D is perhaps TRBD1 (5 bases). V dropped 2 bases and J dropped 1 base, with 9 bases sitting between them. The CDR3 spans 14 residues. Germline V gene lookup returns CDR1 SGDLS and CDR2 YYNGEE.

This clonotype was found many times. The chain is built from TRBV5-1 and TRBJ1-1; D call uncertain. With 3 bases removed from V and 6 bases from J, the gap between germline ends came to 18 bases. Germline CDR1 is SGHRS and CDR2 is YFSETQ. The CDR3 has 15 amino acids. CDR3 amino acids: CASSSDTPLAPEAFF. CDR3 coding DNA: TGCGCCAGCAGCTCTGACACCCCGCTGGCACCTGAAGCTTTCTTT.

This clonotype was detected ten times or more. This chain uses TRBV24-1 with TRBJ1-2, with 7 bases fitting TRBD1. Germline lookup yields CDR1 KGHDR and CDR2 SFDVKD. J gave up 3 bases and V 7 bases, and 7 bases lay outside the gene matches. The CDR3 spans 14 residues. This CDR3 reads CATRDTTGDYGYTF. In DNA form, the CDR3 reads TGTGCCACCAGGGACACAACAGGGGACTATGGCTACACCTTC.

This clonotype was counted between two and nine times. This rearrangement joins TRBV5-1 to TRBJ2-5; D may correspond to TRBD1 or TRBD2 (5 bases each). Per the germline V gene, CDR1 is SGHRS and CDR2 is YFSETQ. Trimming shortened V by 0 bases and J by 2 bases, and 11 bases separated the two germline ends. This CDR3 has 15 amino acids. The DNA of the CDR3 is TGCGCCAGCAGCTTGGAGGCCGGGGCACAAGAGACCCAGTACTTC. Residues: CASSLEAGAQETQYF.

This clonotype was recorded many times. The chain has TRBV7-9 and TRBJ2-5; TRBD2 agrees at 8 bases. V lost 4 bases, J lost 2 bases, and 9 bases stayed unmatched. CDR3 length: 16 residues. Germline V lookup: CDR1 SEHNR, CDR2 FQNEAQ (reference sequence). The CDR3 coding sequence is TGTGCCAGCAGCTACGGACCGGGACTAGGGCAAGAGACCCAGTACTTC. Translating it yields CASSYGPGLGQETQYF.

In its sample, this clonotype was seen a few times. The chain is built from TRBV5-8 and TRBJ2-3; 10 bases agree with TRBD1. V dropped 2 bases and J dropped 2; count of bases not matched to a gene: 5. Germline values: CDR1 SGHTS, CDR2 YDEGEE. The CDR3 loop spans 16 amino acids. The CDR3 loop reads CASSFGTGDFTDTQYF. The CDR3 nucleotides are TGTGCCAGCAGCTTCGGGACAGGGGATTTCACAGATACGCAGTATTTT.

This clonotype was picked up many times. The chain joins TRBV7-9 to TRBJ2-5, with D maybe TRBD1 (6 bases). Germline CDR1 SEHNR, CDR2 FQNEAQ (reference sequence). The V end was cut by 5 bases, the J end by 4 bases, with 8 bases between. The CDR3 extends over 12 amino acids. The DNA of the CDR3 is TGTGCCAGCAGCAGGGGGTTAGAGACCCAGTACTTC. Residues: CASSRGLETQYF.

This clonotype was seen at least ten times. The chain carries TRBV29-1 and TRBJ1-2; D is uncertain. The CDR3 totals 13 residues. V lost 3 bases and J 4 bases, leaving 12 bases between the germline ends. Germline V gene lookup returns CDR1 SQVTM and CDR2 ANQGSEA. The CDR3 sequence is CSVEDPLSYGYTF. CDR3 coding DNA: TGCAGCGTTGAGGACCCCCTATCCTATGGCTACACCTTC.

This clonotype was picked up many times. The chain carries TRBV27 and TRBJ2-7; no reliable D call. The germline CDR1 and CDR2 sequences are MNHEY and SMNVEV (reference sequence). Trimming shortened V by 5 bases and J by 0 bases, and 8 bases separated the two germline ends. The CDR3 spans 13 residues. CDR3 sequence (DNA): TGTGCCAGCAGTCTTTCCCACTCCTACGAGCAGTACTTC. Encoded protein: CASSLSHSYEQYF.

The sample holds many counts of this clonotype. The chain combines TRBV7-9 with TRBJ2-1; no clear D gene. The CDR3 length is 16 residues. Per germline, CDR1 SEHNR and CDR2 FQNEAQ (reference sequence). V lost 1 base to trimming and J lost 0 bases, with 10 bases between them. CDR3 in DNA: TGTGCCAGCAGCTTAGGTTACGGCAGCTCCTACAATGAGCAGTTCTTC. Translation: CASSLGYGSSYNEQFF.